The 7 T cell receptor beta chains listed next were all sequenced from one sample in a study of T cells in Graves' hyperthyroidism and ophthalmopathy. There were TCR beta CDR3 regions amplified from RNA transcripts. The primer set for the first-round RT-PCR of the TCR CDR3 was HTBI. TCRdb re-derived calls from the multiplex PCR reads in MiXCR, one entry per CDR3 protein. The repertoire has about 740,000 distinct CDR3 sequences, around 15% of them found once; the top ten carry roughly a tenth. Material: blood. These receptors originate from a woman aged 18-29 years with Graves' hyperthyroidism.

The chain combines TRBV12-3 or TRBV12-4 with TRBJ1-2, with D perhaps TRBD1 (6 bases). The CDR3 contains 12 residues. Trimming left V 5 bases short and J 10 bases short, with 14 bases between. The CDR3 here is CASSPGAGDYTF. CDR3 DNA sequence: TGTGCCAGCAGTCCAGGGGCGGGTGACTACACCTTC.

This rearrangement joins TRBV5-1 to TRBJ1-5; the match to TRBD1 covers 11 bases. With 3 bases clipped from V and 5 bases from J, the junction kept 1 base outside the gene matches. The CDR3 has 14 amino acids. The V gene's germline CDR1 is SGHRS and CDR2 YFSETQ. This CDR3 reads CASSSGQGDQPQHF. The CDR3 DNA is TGCGCCAGCAGCTCGGGACAGGGGGATCAGCCCCAGCATTTT.

This clonotype was counted many times. CDR3 protein: CASSPLGTDTQYF. CDR3 DNA sequence: TGTGCCAGCAGTCCCCTGGGCACAGATACGCAGTATTTT. The J gene is TRBJ2-3, the V gene TRBV28, with D unresolved. The CDR3 is 13 amino acids. Looked up from germline, CDR1 is MDHEN and CDR2 is SYDVKM. Between the trimmed V and J ends, which lost 5 bases and 1 base, there was a span of 7 bases.

The J gene is TRBJ2-5, the V gene TRBV25-1; 8 bases agree with TRBD1. From germline, CDR1 is MGHDK and CDR2 SYGVNS. This CDR3 region has 17 residues. The junction had 10 bases not matched to a gene; V was cut back by 3 bases and J by 1 base. CDR3 DNA sequence: TGTGCCAGCAGTGATCCAGACAGGGGCTCCCCCCAAGAGACCCAGTACTTC. This gives the protein CASSDPDRGSPQETQYF.

This clonotype appeared a few times. This chain joins TRBV19 and TRBJ2-3; weak D call: TRBD1 (5 bases). The V end lost 2 bases, the J end lost 1 base, and 10 bases lay between the germline ends. From germline, CDR1 is LNHDA and CDR2 SQIVND (reference sequence). This CDR3 spans 15 amino acids. The CDR3 sequence: CASSIIQGGTDTQYF. The DNA of the CDR3 is TGTGCCAGTAGTATAATTCAGGGCGGCACAGATACGCAGTATTTT.

This clonotype has just a few counts. This chain links TRBV27 with TRBJ1-4, with TRBD1 identical over 7 bases. The V gene's germline CDR1 is MNHEY and CDR2 SMNVEV (reference sequence). CDR3 length: 16 amino acids. The trim removed 6 bases at V and 3 bases at J, leaving 10 bases unmatched. The CDR3 sequence is CASRIPGGPPNEKLFF. CDR3 coding DNA: TGTGCCAGCAGGATCCCAGGGGGTCCACCTAATGAAAAACTGTTTTTT.

This clonotype was recorded many times. The J gene is TRBJ2-1, the V gene TRBV11-3; TRBD2 agrees at 11 bases. Germline lookup yields CDR1 SGHNT and CDR2 YENEEA. The CDR3 runs to 15 residues. The junction had 2 bases not matched to a gene; V was cut back by 2 bases and J by 5 bases. The CDR3 loop is CASSLTSGGDNEQFF. Written as DNA, the CDR3 is TGTGCCAGCAGCTTAACTAGCGGGGGTGACAATGAGCAGTTCTTC.